This record covers a single T cell receptor (beta chain). Its antigen remains unknown. The germline V gene has CDR1 SGHRS and CDR2 YFSETQ. The trim removed 5 bases at V and 6 bases at J, leaving 8 bases unmatched. This CDR3 contains 15 residues. This sample stems from a study of T-cell memory formation after mild COVID-19. Study at large: There were largely donor-specific TCR clusters.

TCR alpha and TCR beta cDNA libraries carrying sample barcodes and UMIs were produced by 5'RACE using constant-segment primers. One entry per CDR3 protein results from TCRdb running MiXCR on the 5' RACE reads. Among under 250,000 distinct CDR3 sequences, around a tenth were seen once, and the ten largest hold 22%. Study-wide points: Nothing confirmed that second-wave clones peaking on day 37 were specific for SARS-CoV-2. In pre-infection memory, a portion of responding clones appeared, which suggested that cross-reactive memory joined.

The V and J genes are TRBV5-1 and TRBJ2-2, with TRBD2 identical over 9 bases. The clonotype comes from a man in his late teens or twenties who had mild COVID-19 (a few samples of this study predate the infection). Cell type and time point are not known. The source material was PBMCs or a T cell subset sorted from them (not recorded which). CDR3 loop: CASRPAGGGAGELFF. In DNA, the CDR3 is TGCGCCAGCAGACCAGCGGGGGGCGGCGCCGGGGAGCTGTTTTTT. Full variable domain (outside the CDR3, taken from reference TRBV5-1 and TRBJ2-2): KAGVTQTPRYLIKTRGQQVTLSCSPISGHRSVSWYQQTPGQGLQFLFEYFSETQRNKGNFPGRFSGRQFSNSRSEMNVSTLELGDSALYLCASRPAGGGAGELFFGEGSRLTVL.